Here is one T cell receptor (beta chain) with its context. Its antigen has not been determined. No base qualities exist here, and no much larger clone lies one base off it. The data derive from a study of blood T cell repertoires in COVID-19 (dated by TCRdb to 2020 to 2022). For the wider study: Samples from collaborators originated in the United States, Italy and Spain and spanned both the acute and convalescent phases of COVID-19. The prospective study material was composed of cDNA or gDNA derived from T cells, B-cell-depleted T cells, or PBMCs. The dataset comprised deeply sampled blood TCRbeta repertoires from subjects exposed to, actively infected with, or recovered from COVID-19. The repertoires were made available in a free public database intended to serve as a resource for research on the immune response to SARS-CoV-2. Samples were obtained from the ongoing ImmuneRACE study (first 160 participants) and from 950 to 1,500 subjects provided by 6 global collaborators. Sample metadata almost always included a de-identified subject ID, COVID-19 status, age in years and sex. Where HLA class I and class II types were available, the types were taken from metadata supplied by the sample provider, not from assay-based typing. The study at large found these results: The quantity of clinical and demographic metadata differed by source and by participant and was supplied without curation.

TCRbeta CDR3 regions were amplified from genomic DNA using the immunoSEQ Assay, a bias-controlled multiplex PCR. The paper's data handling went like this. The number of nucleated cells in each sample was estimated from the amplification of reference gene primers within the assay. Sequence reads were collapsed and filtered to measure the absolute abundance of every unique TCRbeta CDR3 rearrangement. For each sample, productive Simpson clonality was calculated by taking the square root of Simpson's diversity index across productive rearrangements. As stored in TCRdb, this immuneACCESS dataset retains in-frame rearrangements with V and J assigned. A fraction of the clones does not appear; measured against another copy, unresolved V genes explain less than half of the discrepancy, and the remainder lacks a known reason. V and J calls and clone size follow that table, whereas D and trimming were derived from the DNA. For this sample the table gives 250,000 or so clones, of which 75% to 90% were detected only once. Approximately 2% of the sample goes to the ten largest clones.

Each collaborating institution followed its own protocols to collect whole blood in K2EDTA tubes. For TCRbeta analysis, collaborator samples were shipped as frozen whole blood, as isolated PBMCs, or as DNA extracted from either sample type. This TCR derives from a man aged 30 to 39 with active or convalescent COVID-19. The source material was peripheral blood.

The DNA sequence reads TGTGCCAGCAGCTTAGGTGGGTCAGGGCGGACAGATACGCAGTATTTT. Translated, it reads CASSLGGSGRTDTQYF. The V and J genes are TRBV13 and TRBJ2-3, and perhaps TRBD1 as D gene, on 5 matching bases. The CDR3 holds 16 amino acids from the cysteine to the phenylalanine. Of all the DNA, just the CDR3 is kept, 48 bases in frame from base 1. V gives up 0 bases and J gives up 3 bases, and the segment between their germline ends measures 13 bases. Based on the germline V gene (reference sequence), the CDR1 and CDR2 sequences are PRHDT and FYEKMQ.